This T cell receptor beta chain stems from a study of beta chain features in type 1 diabetes. Expressed TCRB transcripts were sequenced, since all the RNA that had been isolated was reverse transcribed. The repertoire was sequenced with immunoSEQ multiplex PCR; TCRdb's copy has only in-frame clones and lacks some. This sample carries about 410,000 clones, roughly 14% of them seen once, and the ten largest clones take roughly 0.04%. CDR1 and CDR2 from the germline V gene are SGHRS and YFSETQ. The CDR3 loop spans 15 amino acids. J lost 7 bases, V lost 4 bases, and 7 bases had no gene match. The sequence derives from a young man in good health. The V gene is TRBV5-1, the J gene TRBJ1-6, with 8 bases matching TRBD1. The sequenced material came from naive CD4+ T cells from blood. DNA for the CDR3: TGCGCCAGCAGCATATCCGGGACAGGCAATTCACCCCTCCACTTT. Amino acids: CASSISGTGNSPLHF.